This TCR beta chain comes out of a study of beta chain features in type 1 diabetes. Only a few counts were recorded for this clone. Its antigen is unidentified. This CDR3 spans 13 amino acids. From germline, CDR1 is SQVTM and CDR2 ANQGSEA. Trimming left V 2 bases short and J 7 bases short, with 14 bases between. The sequenced template was cDNA made from the entire isolated RNA. Profiled with immunoSEQ multiplex PCR; TCRdb holds only in-frame clones, not every one. The repertoire holds some 150,000 clones, with less than 15% as singletons. Cells sorted by CD45RO/CCR7/CD25/CD127/CD95/CD27 comprised CD4+ naive, central memory, regulatory and stem cell-like memory cells. Whole-study results and caveats: For Type 1 diabetes patients, all four CD4+ subsets carried TCRB CDR3s that were moderately but significantly shorter.

The sample comprised central memory CD4+ T cells from blood. This sequence originates from a man aged 18 to 35 with type 1 diabetes. This chain links TRBV29-1 with TRBJ1-2; perhaps TRBD1 as D (6 bases). The CDR3 here is CSVETGGAGGYTF. CDR3 nucleotide sequence: TGCAGCGTTGAAACGGGGGGCGCGGGTGGCTACACCTTC.